These T cell receptor beta chains were read from a single sample in a study of read filtering for tumor transcriptome and immune sequencing. TCRdb re-analysed the reads in MiXCR, keeping a single row per CDR3 protein. Found here are roughly 130,000 distinct CDR3 sequences, over 10% of them singletons; the top ten hold 9.5% to 11%. The sample comprised a population of CD138-negative cells sorted from bone marrow. The receptors shown here come from a donor aged 40 or older with multiple myeloma. Both conserved end residues are trimmed from each CDR3.

ASSLRLAGGFEQF	TRBJ2-1	TRBV12-3/TRBV12-4
ASSQEEGYAYGYT	TRBJ1-2	TRBV4-1
SATPRALGYEQY	TRBJ2-7	TRBV20-1
ASSGVGGTASTDTQY	TRBJ2-3	TRBV6-6
ASSINSLLAGPGNAQY	TRBJ2-3	TRBV19
AWSQGTYNEQF	TRBJ2-1	TRBV30
ASSSLVGEQETQY	TRBJ2-5	TRBV19
ASKNQGPSDTQY	TRBJ2-3	TRBV2
ASSKSTGGAYEQY	TRBJ2-7	TRBV7-2
SVRSQGSTDTQY	TRBJ2-3	TRBV29-1
ASIKRGSTDTQY	TRBJ2-3	TRBV2
AISEPRQGTSYEQY	TRBJ2-7	TRBV10-3
ATSLQGPSEQF	TRBJ2-1	TRBV24-1
SVASGQGGITEAF	TRBJ1-1	TRBV29-1
SVTVAGEPYEQY	TRBJ2-7	TRBV29-1
ASSLMGGANGHHEIWLNQPQH	TRBJ1-5	TRBV7-6
ASQVAVQETQY	TRBJ2-5	TRBV5-1
ASSSRTSATNEKLF	TRBJ1-4	TRBV5-1
ASSHNPGQASTDTQY	TRBJ2-3	TRBV14
ASSLESREGF	TRBJ2-1	TRBV7-9
ASTGAQRETQY	TRBJ2-5	TRBV25-1
ASSARTGTVA	TRBJ1-2	TRBV12-3/TRBV12-4
ASSYRPHPTKNTEAF	TRBJ1-1	TRBV6-2/TRBV6-3
SVEDFRTEETQY	TRBJ2-5	TRBV29-1
ASSGNQGTDTQY	TRBJ2-3	TRBV12-3/TRBV12-4
ASSSYRDREQF	TRBJ2-1	TRBV25-1
ASSPTVIGNQPQH	TRBJ1-5	TRBV27
SAGTNGRAYNEQF	TRBJ2-1	TRBV20-1
ASSPGQQFSYEQY	TRBJ2-7	TRBV28
SATGVADTEAF	TRBJ1-1	TRBV20-1
ASSLVQGLKAF	TRBJ1-1	TRBV12-3/TRBV12-4
ASSQDHSGGEQF	TRBJ2-1	TRBV14
ASSSAGTGYPGEQF	TRBJ2-1	TRBV5-1
SVGGGRHQPQH	TRBJ1-5	TRBV29-1
ASTAGASGSNEQF	TRBJ2-1	TRBV4-1
SVGTSGAYEQY	TRBJ2-7	TRBV29-1
SVRLAGTAQY	TRBJ2-7	TRBV29-1
ASSRHGGRGTGQPQH	TRBJ1-5	TRBV6-5
ASSQAAAGDTEAF	TRBJ1-1	TRBV3-1
ASSLAGFGYT	TRBJ1-2	TRBV5-1
ASSLPTGLNTEAF	TRBJ1-1	TRBV19
SVETGETQY	TRBJ2-5	TRBV29-1
ASSYPGDGTYNEQF	TRBJ2-1	TRBV7-8
ASSLYQGADTQY	TRBJ2-3	TRBV7-3
ASSWKTTSGGDEDTQY	TRBJ2-3	TRBV4-1
ASRPRRSATNEKLF	TRBJ1-4	TRBV6-6
SASQQPYEQY	TRBJ2-7	TRBV20-1
ASSVDLGADAYGYT	TRBJ1-2	TRBV9
ASSSRDYDEQF	TRBJ2-1	TRBV27
ASSQPRRDMNTEAF	TRBJ1-1	TRBV4-1